A single sample gave rise to the 15 T cell receptor beta chains below, sequenced in a study of radiation and T cells in renal cell carcinoma. Libraries were prepared by immunoSEQ multiplex PCR; TCRdb keeps only in-frame clonotypes and omits some of them. The sample lists 50,000 to 75,000 clones, roughly 79% occurring once. Documented time point: baseline pretreatment blood. Treatment indicated: 15 Gy SBRT to primary tumor, nephrectomy 4 weeks later. Source: blood, taken from a patient whose treatment included radiotherapy and nephrectomy. These receptors were obtained from a man in his sixties with renal cell carcinoma.

A remark on this clone: This sample also contains other DNA sequences that code for the same CDR3. The J gene is TRBJ1-1, the V gene TRBV5-8, with TRBD1 matching over 10 bases. The CDR3 is 15 residues long. J gave up 5 bases and V 4 bases, and 8 bases lay outside the gene matches. From germline, CDR1 is SGHTS and CDR2 YDEGEE. CDR3 sequence: CASSPLRTGGTEAFF. CDR3 nucleotides: TGTGCCAGCAGCCCTTTACGGACAGGGGGAACTGAAGCTTTCTTT.

This clone was seen a handful of times. The chain uses TRBV6-5 and TRBJ2-7; 9 positions match TRBD1. V dropped 4 bases and J dropped 6; count of bases not matched to a gene: 7. The CDR3 has 14 amino acids. Germline V gene lookup returns CDR1 MNHEY and CDR2 SVGAGI. CDR3 protein: CASSSRTGVGEQYF. CDR3 DNA: TGTGCCAGCAGTTCCAGGACAGGGGTGGGCGAGCAGTACTTC.

J is TRBJ2-5 and V is TRBV7-9; 7 nucleotides agree with TRBD2. The CDR3 sequence is 14 residues long. V lost 5 bases and J lost 5; bases outside the gene matches: 8. Germline CDR1 reads SEHNR; CDR2 reads FQNEAQ (reference sequence). The CDR3 DNA is TGTGCCAGCAGCGGCGGAGCGGGGTTGGAGACCCAGTACTTC. It specifies CASSGGAGLETQYF.

The rearrangement links TRBV19 to TRBJ2-3, with D tentatively TRBD1 (5 bases). The germline V gene encodes CDR1 LNHDA and CDR2 SQIVND (reference sequence). Trimming shortened V by 4 bases and J by 5 bases, and 22 bases separated the two germline ends. This CDR3 comprises 17 residues. The DNA for the CDR3 is TGTGCCAGTAGTAGCAAATCAGGTTTTGGGGCTGGAGATACGCAGTATTTT. Residues: CASSSKSGFGAGDTQYF. Using reference TRBV19 and TRBJ2-3 for the parts outside the CDR3, the full variable domain is DGGITQSPKYLFRKEGQNVTLSCEQNLNHDAMYWYRQDPGQGLRLIYYSQIVNDFQKGDIAEGYSVSREKKESFPLTVTSAQKNPTAFYLCASSSKSGFGAGDTQYFGPGTRLTVL.

This clone was detected only a few times. This chain joins TRBV7-9 and TRBJ1-1; 7 positions agree with TRBD1. Germline lookup yields CDR1 SEHNR and CDR2 FQNEAQ (reference sequence). This CDR3 comprises 15 residues. The J segment lost 0 bases and the V segment lost 10 bases, leaving 11 bases of the junction unmatched. CDR3 bases: TGTGCCAACCAACGACAGGGAAGCATGAACACTGAAGCTTTCTTT. Residues: CANQRQGSMNTEAFF.

Comments on this clone: The sample has other DNA sequences that encode this CDR3 too. The genes are TRBV4-1 and TRBJ2-1; D is ambiguous. The V gene lost 3 bases and the J gene lost 0 bases, with 15 bases spanning the gap. Germline CDR1 and CDR2: MGHRA and YSYEKL. This CDR3 region has 17 residues. CDR3 in DNA: TGCGCCAGCAGCCAGGATCCTGAGACGAGCTCCTACAATGAGCAGTTCTTC. This encodes CASSQDPETSSYNEQFF.

The chain is built from TRBV10-3 and TRBJ2-7; 8 bases are shared with TRBD2. There are 14 residues in the CDR3. After removal of 6 bases from V and 2 bases from J, the junction contained 6 bases not matched to a gene. Germline V gene data show CDR1 as ENHRY and CDR2 as SYGVKD. The CDR3 loop is CAISPTSETYEQYF. The DNA for the CDR3 is TGTGCCATCAGCCCGACTAGCGAAACCTACGAGCAGTACTTC.

CDR3 loop: CASTRVGVGSFSGANVLTF. CDR3 nucleotide sequence: TGTGCCAGTACTAGGGTCGGCGTGGGCAGCTTCTCTGGGGCCAACGTCCTGACTTTC. V gene TRBV19 combines with J gene TRBJ2-6, with D unresolved. CDR3 size: 19 residues. Between the trimmed V and J ends, which lost 7 bases and 0 bases, there was a span of 22 bases. Per the germline V gene, CDR1 is LNHDA and CDR2 is SQIVND (reference sequence). The complete variable domain, with remaining parts taken from reference TRBV19 and TRBJ2-6, reads DGGITQSPKYLFRKEGQNVTLSCEQNLNHDAMYWYRQDPGQGLRLIYYSQIVNDFQKGDIAEGYSVSREKKESFPLTVTSAQKNPTAFYLCASTRVGVGSFSGANVLTFGAGSRLTVL.

A few counts support this clone. The chain carries TRBV29-1 and TRBJ1-1, with TRBD1 matching 7 bases. The CDR3 has 13 residues. The germline gives CDR1 SQVTM, CDR2 ANQGSEA. With 7 bases clipped from V and 0 bases from J, the junction kept 5 bases outside the gene matches. CDR3 coding DNA: TGCAGCGCCGAGACAGGGATGAACACTGAAGCTTTCTTT. Translation gives CSAETGMNTEAFF.

This chain uses TRBV9 with TRBJ1-5; D unresolved. CDR3 size: 15 residues. CDR1 is SGDLS, CDR2 YYNGEE, per germline. The V gene lost 0 bases and the J gene lost 6 bases, with 13 bases spanning the gap. The CDR3 DNA follows: TGTGCCAGCAGCGTAGAAGGGATAGAGGGTCAGCCCCAGCATTTT. It translates to CASSVEGIEGQPQHF.

The chain employs TRBV5-5 and TRBJ2-5; D gene uncertain. Germline CDR1 is SGHKS and CDR2 is YYEKEE (reference sequence). V lost 6 bases to trimming and J lost 4 bases, with 7 bases between them. The CDR3 extends over 11 amino acids. The CDR3 DNA is TGTGCCAGCACGTTACTAGAGACCCAGTACTTC. This sequence encodes CASTLLETQYF.

There are a few counts of this clone. The chain links TRBV7-9 to TRBJ2-5; 7 bases map to TRBD1. Germline assignment: CDR1 SEHNR and CDR2 FQNEAQ (reference sequence). There are 14 residues in the CDR3. V dropped 3 bases and J dropped 1; count of bases not matched to a gene: 2. DNA of the CDR3: TGTGCCAGCAGCTTCCGGGACAGCCAAGAGACCCAGTACTTC. Residues: CASSFRDSQETQYF.

This chain uses TRBV9 with TRBJ1-4; a weak D match, TRBD1 (5 bases). V gave up 0 bases and J gave up 5 bases, with 14 bases separating them. Germline values: CDR1 SGDLS, CDR2 YYNGEE. The CDR3 extends over 16 amino acids. The DNA of the CDR3 is TGTGCCAGCAGCGTAGGTGTCAGGGTCCAAAATGAAAAACTGTTTTTT. Amino acid sequence: CASSVGVRVQNEKLFF.

The rearrangement links TRBV5-1 to TRBJ1-1; D is unresolved. Germline CDR1 is SGHRS and CDR2 is YFSETQ. This CDR3 spans 14 amino acids. The ends were cut back, 5 bases at V and 0 bases at J, with 11 bases in the middle. CDR3 coding DNA: TGCGCCAGCAGACTTGAAGGATTGAACACTGAAGCTTTCTTT. Translation gives CASRLEGLNTEAFF. Drawing the rest from reference TRBV5-1 and TRBJ1-1, the complete variable domain is KAGVTQTPRYLIKTRGQQVTLSCSPISGHRSVSWYQQTPGQGLQFLFEYFSETQRNKGNFPGRFSGRQFSNSRSEMNVSTLELGDSALYLCASRLEGLNTEAFFGQGTRLTVV.

The chain couples TRBV7-2 to TRBJ1-4, with a weak D call TRBD1 (5 bases). CDR3 length: 14 residues. From germline, CDR1 is SGHTA and CDR2 FQGNSA. V lost 5 bases to trimming and J lost 0 bases, with 7 bases between them. CDR3 DNA: TGTGCCAGCAGCCGACAGTCAACTAATGAAAAACTGTTTTTT. Translating it yields CASSRQSTNEKLFF. Drawing the rest from reference TRBV7-2 and TRBJ1-4, the complete variable domain is GAGVSQSPSNKVTEKGKDVELRCDPISGHTALYWYRQSLGQGLEFLIYFQGNSAPDKSGLPSDRFSAERTGGSVSTLTIQRTQQEDSAVYLCASSRQSTNEKLFFGSGTQLSVL.